This TCR beta chain appears in the sequencing data of a study of PD-L1 blockade in urothelial cancer. The wider study: In the mid-2010s therapy began: atezolizumab 1,200 mg intravenously every 3 weeks. About 90% of the roughly 29 patients were men with bladder-origin urothelial cancer.

The germline V gene encodes CDR1 SGHTS and CDR2 YDEGEE. V lost 4 bases and J 6 bases, leaving 14 bases between the germline ends. The CDR3 runs 14 residues. Findings and limits, study-wide: Prediction of better survival came from below-median pretreatment blood TCR clonality.

The sample holds one count of this clone. Its antigen is currently unknown. As to time point: pretreatment peripheral blood. TCRdb's table, derived via immunoSEQ multiplex PCR, lists solely in-frame clones and lacks some. The profile shows roughly 90,000 clones, more than 70% of them singletons. The material sequenced was PBMCs, taken around atezolizumab (anti-PD-L1) treatment. The TCR sequence derives from a woman older than 75 with urothelial cancer. The chain combines TRBV5-8 with TRBJ1-3; D unclear. CDR3 protein: CASSHRPIPNTIYF. CDR3 in DNA: TGTGCCAGCAGCCACAGACCCATCCCAAACACCATATATTTT.